The 12 T cell receptor beta chains listed next were all sequenced from one sample in a study of control samples from healthy donors and cancer patients. Repertoires were generated with immunoSEQ multiplex PCR, while TCRdb's copy carries only in-frame clones and drops some. The sample holds approximately 150,000 clones; about 90% are singletons and the top ten take about 7.1%. The specimen sequenced was blood. The receptors here all came from a man younger than 35 in good health.

The chain uses TRBV19 and TRBJ1-2; perhaps TRBD1 as D (5 bases). V was pared by 6 bases and J by 4 bases, with 9 bases between. In germline, CDR1 is LNHDA, CDR2 SQIVND (reference sequence). This CDR3 spans 12 amino acids. The CDR3 protein is CASSPGVYGYTF. DNA of the CDR3: TGTGCCAGTAGCCCGGGGGTCTATGGCTACACCTTC. The entire variable domain, with the rest obtained from reference TRBV19 and TRBJ1-2, is as follows: DGGITQSPKYLFRKEGQNVTLSCEQNLNHDAMYWYRQDPGQGLRLIYYSQIVNDFQKGDIAEGYSVSREKKESFPLTVTSAQKNPTAFYLCASSPGVYGYTFGSGTRLTVV.

The chain joins TRBV28 to TRBJ2-1, with 10 bases fitting TRBD1. Trimming at V came to 3 bases and at J to 8 bases, leaving 4 bases not matched to a gene. In germline, CDR1 is MDHEN, CDR2 SYDVKM. The CDR3 runs 14 residues. CDR3 nucleotides: TGTGCCAGCAGTTTTAGGACAGGGGGGTATGAGCAGTTCTTC. Its translation: CASSFRTGGYEQFF. The full variable domain, rest sourced from reference TRBV28 and TRBJ2-1, is DVKVTQSSRYLVKRTGEKVFLECVQDMDHENMFWYRQDPGLGLRLIYFSYDVKMKEKGDIPEGYSVSREKKERFSLILESASTNQTSMYLCASSFRTGGYEQFFGPGTRLTVL.

The V and J genes are TRBV7-2 and TRBJ2-5, with D possibly TRBD2 on 7 matching bases. V shed 5 bases and J shed 5 bases, with 24 bases lying between them. Germline V gene data show CDR1 as SGHTA and CDR2 as FQGNSA. CDR3 length: 17 residues. The CDR3 nucleotides read TGTGCCAGCAGCGTCTCTCAGGCGGGGGCCTCGACGGAGACCCAGTACTTC. It yields the protein CASSVSQAGASTETQYF.

The chain couples TRBV3-1 (or the pseudogene TRBV3-2) to TRBJ1-2; possibly TRBD1 for D (6 bases). The germline V and J ends were trimmed by 1 base and 4 bases, with 16 bases remaining between them. Looked up from germline, CDR1 is LGHDT and CDR2 is YNNKEL (reference sequence). The CDR3 length is 16 residues. CDR3 bases: TGTGCCAGCAGCCAAGCTCATTCAGGGGCGATCTATGGCTACACCTTC. Translated, it gives CASSQAHSGAIYGYTF.

Only a few counts were recorded for this clone. V and J are TRBV7-2 and TRBJ1-2; no reliable D call. V was clipped by 1 base and J by 8 bases, with 14 bases between them. Germline lookup yields CDR1 SGHTA and CDR2 FQGNSA. The CDR3 has 14 residues. CDR3 region: CASSLESAVGGYTF. CDR3 coding DNA: TGTGCCAGCAGCTTAGAATCAGCGGTGGGGGGCTACACCTTC. Variable domain in full (rest from reference TRBV7-2 and TRBJ1-2): GAGVSQSPSNKVTEKGKDVELRCDPISGHTALYWYRQSLGQGLEFLIYFQGNSAPDKSGLPSDRFSAERTGGSVSTLTIQRTQQEDSAVYLCASSLESAVGGYTFGSGTRLTVV.

The CDR3 DNA follows: TGCAGCGTTGAACAGCCCAATAGATCCTATGGCTACACCTTC. Translation: CSVEQPNRSYGYTF. The gene calls are TRBV29-1 and TRBJ1-2; D unresolved. Germline-derived CDR1 and CDR2 are SQVTM and ANQGSEA. V was cut by 2 bases and J by 4 bases, with 14 bases left in between. The CDR3 extends over 14 amino acids.

The J gene is TRBJ1-5, the V gene TRBV7-2; D not certain. Trimming shortened V by 1 base and J by 3 bases, and 10 bases separated the two germline ends. Germline-derived CDR1 and CDR2 are SGHTA and FQGNSA. The CDR3 sequence is 15 residues long. Here the CDR3 reads CASSLVGGNNQPQHF. CDR3 in DNA: TGTGCCAGCAGCTTAGTCGGCGGCAACAATCAGCCCCAGCATTTT.

This clone was recorded once. CDR3 coding DNA: TGTGCCGTCCGGATGTGGGTAGATGCTCGCGGCTACACCTTC. It is translated as CAVRMWVDARGYTF. The V gene is TRBV21-1, the J gene TRBJ1-2. TRBV21-1 is shown as a pseudogene. There are 14 residues in the CDR3.

V and J are TRBV11-2 and TRBJ2-1; TRBD2 aligns across 7 bases. With 2 bases clipped from V and 9 bases from J, the junction kept 7 bases outside the gene matches. CDR1 is SGHAT and CDR2 is FQNNGV in the germline V gene. This CDR3 spans 14 amino acids. CDR3 region: CASSLSRDYGEQFF. CDR3 coding DNA: TGTGCCAGCAGCTTATCCCGGGACTACGGTGAGCAGTTCTTC.

The chain combines TRBV5-8 with TRBJ1-1; a weak D match, TRBD1 (5 bases). Germline CDR1 and CDR2: SGHTS and YDEGEE. The ends were cut back, 0 bases at V and 5 bases at J, with 8 bases in the middle. The CDR3 extends over 13 amino acids. The CDR3 DNA is TGTGCCAGCAGCTTGGTAAGGGGTACTGAAGCTTTCTTT. The encoded protein is CASSLVRGTEAFF.

The chain employs TRBV7-3 and TRBJ2-1, with 7 bases matching TRBD1. The ends lost 5 bases at V and 4 bases at J; junction bases unmatched: 2. This CDR3 is 13 amino acids long. CDR1 SGHTA and CDR2 FQGTGA come from the germline V gene. The CDR3 region is CASSVGQYNEQFF. The CDR3 DNA is TGTGCCAGCAGCGTGGGACAGTACAATGAGCAGTTCTTC.

The genes are TRBV7-2 and TRBJ2-1, with 9 positions matching TRBD2. The CDR3 has 16 amino acids. From germline, CDR1 is SGHTA and CDR2 FQGNSA. The trim removed 0 bases at V and 9 bases at J, leaving 9 bases unmatched. The CDR3 sequence: CASSLAGRGGAFEQFF. CDR3 DNA: TGTGCCAGCAGCTTAGCGGGGCGGGGGGGCGCGTTTGAGCAGTTCTTC.